A single sample is the source of the 15 T cell receptor beta chains below, sequenced in a study of blood T cell repertoires in COVID-19. Profiled with immunoSEQ multiplex PCR; TCRdb holds only in-frame clones, not every one. The sample carries around 250,000 clones, under 95% recorded once. Material for sequencing was PBMCs or T cells enriched from blood (not recorded which). These receptors were obtained from a man aged 35-49 years who had been exposed to COVID-19.

This chain uses TRBV2 with TRBJ1-4, with D perhaps matching TRBD1 (6 bases). Per germline, CDR1 SNHLY and CDR2 FYNNEI. This CDR3 is built from 16 residues. Between the trimmed V and J ends, which lost 7 bases and 0 bases, there was a span of 15 bases. DNA of the CDR3: TGTGCCAGCACCGAACAGGGTACGGCAACTAATGAAAAACTGTTTTTT. Protein product: CASTEQGTATNEKLFF.

This sequence joins TRBV2 and TRBJ1-5; the D gene is possibly TRBD1 (5 bases). The germline V and J ends were trimmed by 5 bases and 0 bases, with 8 bases remaining between them. Looked up from germline, CDR1 is SNHLY and CDR2 is FYNNEI. The CDR3 runs to 14 residues. CDR3 DNA: TGTGCCAGCAGTCGTGACAGTAGCAATCAGCCCCAGCATTTT. Translating gives CASSRDSSNQPQHF.

CDR3 DNA sequence: TGTGCCAGCACGTCATCAGGGTTTAGCAATCAGCCCCAGCATTTT. Translation gives CASTSSGFSNQPQHF. The chain links TRBV28 to TRBJ1-5; TRBD1 might be the D (5 bases). The CDR3 totals 15 residues. The germline V and J ends were trimmed by 7 bases and 0 bases, with 13 bases remaining between them. CDR1 MDHEN and CDR2 SYDVKM come from the germline V gene.

CDR3 nucleotides: TGTGCCAGCAGCCCGCTAGCGGGAGAAGGCAATGAGCAGTTCTTC. Encoded protein: CASSPLAGEGNEQFF. The chain recombines TRBV7-3 with TRBJ2-1, with TRBD2 matching over 10 bases. This CDR3 is 15 amino acids long. CDR1 SGHTA and CDR2 FQGTGA come from the germline V gene. Trimming cost V 5 bases and J 6 bases; bases outside gene matches: 7. The whole variable domain, remainder taken from reference TRBV7-3 and TRBJ2-1, is GAGVSQTPSNKVTEKGKYVELRCDPISGHTALYWYRQSLGQGPEFLIYFQGTGAADDSGLPNDRFFAVRPEGSVSTLKIQRTERGDSAVYLCASSPLAGEGNEQFFGPGTRLTVL.

The genes are TRBV24-1 and TRBJ2-3, with 13 bases aligning to TRBD2. Trimming at V came to 10 bases and at J to 9 bases, leaving 18 bases not matched to a gene. Germline CDR1 is KGHDR and CDR2 is SFDVKD. This CDR3 comprises 17 residues. CDR3 region: CATGEGVLAGGAKTQYF. The CDR3 nucleotides read TGTGCCACTGGCGAGGGTGTACTAGCGGGAGGGGCAAAAACGCAGTATTTT.

The V gene is TRBV10-2, the J gene TRBJ1-5, with D perhaps TRBD1 (6 bases). Germline CDR1 reads WSHSY; CDR2 reads SAAADI. V was shortened by 6 bases and J by 0 bases, with 12 bases between the two germline ends. The CDR3 has 15 amino acids. This chain's CDR3 is CASRNSGDSNQPQHF. In nucleotides, the CDR3 is TGCGCCAGCAGAAATTCAGGGGATAGCAATCAGCCCCAGCATTTT.

This clone appeared a few times. In DNA, the CDR3 is TGTGCCAGCAGTTTGAGAGCGGGATCCTACGAGCAGTACTTC. As protein: CASSLRAGSYEQYF. The chain carries TRBV28 and TRBJ2-7, with TRBD2 matching 7 bases. Germline values: CDR1 MDHEN, CDR2 SYDVKM. The length of the CDR3 is 14 residues. V was pared by 3 bases and J by 1 base, with 3 bases of the junction left unmatched.

J is TRBJ1-1 and V is TRBV30; possibly TRBD1 for D (5 bases). Looked up from germline, CDR1 is GTSNPN and CDR2 is SVGIG (reference sequence). The CDR3 spans 12 residues. Trimming pared 8 bases from V and 3 bases from J, leaving 13 bases between. The CDR3 DNA is TGTGCCGGTTACGGGGGATACACTGAAGCTTTCTTT. This translates into CAGYGGYTEAFF.

The V gene is TRBV12-5, the J gene TRBJ2-2; no definite D call. In germline, CDR1 is LGHNT, CDR2 FRNRAP. Trimming took off 6 bases at V and 3 bases at J, with 8 bases between the two ends. The CDR3 is 13 residues long. The CDR3 DNA sequence: TGTGCTAGTGGCACCGGAGACACCGGGGAGCTGTTTTTT. This codes for CASGTGDTGELFF.

The chain joins TRBV7-9 to TRBJ1-3; D remains unclear. Germline V CDR1 and CDR2: SEHNR, FQNEAQ (reference sequence). V was trimmed by 1 base and J by 0 bases, leaving 10 bases between them. The CDR3 is 16 amino acids. CDR3 loop: CASSLGHVDSGNTIYF. In nucleotides, the CDR3 is TGTGCCAGCAGCTTAGGACACGTCGACTCTGGAAACACCATATATTTT.

The chain links TRBV6-5 to TRBJ1-4; no clear D gene. Between the trimmed V and J ends, which lost 0 bases and 7 bases, there was a span of 12 bases. This CDR3 is 15 amino acids long. From germline, CDR1 is MNHEY and CDR2 SVGAGI. The CDR3: CASSYSVNGGEKLFF. Here the CDR3 DNA reads TGTGCCAGCAGTTACTCGGTCAACGGCGGTGAAAAACTGTTTTTT.

The chain links TRBV15 to TRBJ1-4; D might be TRBD1 (6 bases). This CDR3 spans 16 amino acids. The V end was cut by 1 base, the J end by 4 bases, with 13 bases between. Looked up from germline, CDR1 is LNHNV and CDR2 is YYDKDF (reference sequence). The CDR3 loop is CATSRAERQVNEKLFF. The CDR3 DNA reads TGTGCCACCAGCAGAGCAGAGCGACAGGTTAATGAAAAACTGTTTTTT.

V usage is TRBV5-4 and J usage is TRBJ1-1, with 9 bases fitting TRBD1. Germline V gene lookup returns CDR1 SGHNT and CDR2 YYREEE (reference sequence). The CDR3 is made up of 12 amino acids. After removal of 4 bases from V and 11 bases from J, the junction contained 6 bases not matched to a gene. This chain's CDR3 is CASSGTGYSAFF. CDR3 sequence (DNA): TGTGCCAGCAGCGGGACAGGGTACAGCGCTTTCTTT. Supplemented by reference TRBV5-4 and TRBJ1-1, the full variable domain reads ETGVTQSPTHLIKTRGQQVTLRCSSQSGHNTVSWYQQALGQGPQFIFQYYREEENGRGNFPPRFSGLQFPNYSSELNVNALELDDSALYLCASSGTGYSAFFGQGTRLTVV.

The CDR3 here is CASSLAGTGTVNEQFF. The CDR3 bases are TGTGCCAGCAGCTTGGCAGGGACAGGGACCGTCAATGAGCAGTTCTTC. The rearrangement links TRBV5-5 to TRBJ2-1; TRBD1 aligns across 9 bases. Per the germline V gene, CDR1 is SGHKS and CDR2 is YYEKEE (reference sequence). The CDR3 runs 16 residues. Losses at the gene ends were 0 bases for V and 6 bases for J; bases not matched to a gene: 7.

The chain combines TRBV7-9 with TRBJ2-6, with 10 bases matching TRBD1. This CDR3 has 18 amino acids. Germline lookup yields CDR1 SEHNR and CDR2 FQNEAQ (reference sequence). V was clipped by 3 bases and J by 4 bases; unmatched bases: 9. The chain's CDR3 is CASSFRDRGVWGANVLTF. The DNA of the CDR3 is TGTGCCAGCAGCTTCCGGGACAGGGGTGTGTGGGGGGCCAACGTCCTGACTTTC.